The 27 T cell receptor beta chains presented below share a single source sample, sequenced in a study of T-cell memory formation after mild COVID-19. Via MiXCR, TCRdb re-called the 5' RACE reads, giving one row per CDR3 protein. The data contain around 410,000 distinct CDR3 sequences, 23% of them singletons. The sample consisted of PBMCs or a T cell subset sorted from them (not recorded which). The receptors were sampled from an adult woman who had mild COVID-19 (a few samples of this study predate the infection). Cell type and time point are not known.

In its sample, this clonotype was seen a few times. The V call is TRBV7-2, the J call TRBJ2-1; the match to TRBD2 covers 8 bases. With 3 bases clipped from V and 0 bases from J, the junction kept 7 bases outside the gene matches. The germline V gene encodes CDR1 SGHTA and CDR2 FQGNSA. This CDR3 region has 17 residues. The CDR3 region is CASSFRLAPSSYNEQFF. The CDR3 region has the DNA TGTGCCAGCAGCTTCAGACTAGCGCCGAGCTCCTACAATGAGCAGTTCTTC.

V and J are TRBV20-1 and TRBJ2-7, with D tentatively TRBD1 (6 bases). The CDR3 consists of 15 residues. V was shortened by 0 bases and J by 0 bases, with 12 bases between the two germline ends. From germline, CDR1 is DFQATT and CDR2 SNEGSKA (reference sequence). The CDR3 DNA reads TGCAGTGCTAGAGATGGACAGTTAAGCTCCTACGAGCAGTACTTC. Its protein is CSARDGQLSSYEQYF.

This clonotype occurred a few times. V and J are TRBV20-1 and TRBJ1-2, with 7 bases matching TRBD1. CDR1 and CDR2 from the germline V gene are DFQATT and SNEGSKA (reference sequence). The V and J ends lost 5 bases and 4 bases, in that order; junction bases with no gene match: 13. CDR3 size: 15 residues. This CDR3 is CSAPERQGGAYGYTF. In DNA form, the CDR3 reads TGCAGTGCTCCGGAGCGACAGGGCGGTGCCTATGGCTACACCTTC.

The table lists this clonotype with a few counts. The gene calls are TRBV12-3 or TRBV12-4 and TRBJ1-2, with TRBD1 identical over 7 bases. V dropped 5 bases and J dropped 8; count of bases not matched to a gene: 5. There are 12 residues in the CDR3. CDR3 sequence reads: CASSGRDSGYTF. The CDR3 region has the DNA TGTGCCAGCAGTGGACGGGACAGCGGCTACACCTTC.

There are a few counts of this clonotype. The rearrangement joins TRBV29-1 to TRBJ2-7; 11 nucleotides line up with TRBD2. Trimming removed 4 bases from V and 3 bases from J; junction bases left unmatched: 11. The CDR3 spans 16 residues. Germline V gene data show CDR1 as SQVTM and CDR2 as ANQGSEA. The CDR3 sequence is CSVGVLLAGGVYEQYF. CDR3 sequence (DNA): TGCAGCGTTGGGGTCCTCCTAGCGGGAGGTGTCTACGAGCAGTACTTC.

In this sample, this clonotype turned up a few times. This chain joins TRBV20-1 and TRBJ1-2; 9 bases align to TRBD1. The germline V gene has CDR1 DFQATT and CDR2 SNEGSKA (reference sequence). V dropped 3 bases and J dropped 5; count of bases not matched to a gene: 4. CDR3 size: 13 residues. CDR3 region: CSARKQGAYGYTF. CDR3 coding DNA: TGCAGTGCTAGGAAACAGGGGGCTTATGGCTACACCTTC.

The V and J genes are TRBV27 and TRBJ1-2; 8 bases agree with TRBD1. The germline CDR1 and CDR2 sequences are MNHEY and SMNVEV (reference sequence). V lost 6 bases, J lost 2 bases, and 8 bases stayed unmatched. The CDR3 sequence is 15 residues long. The CDR3, as DNA: TGTGCCAGCAGGTCGACAGGGGCGAAGAACTATGGCTACACCTTC. Encoded protein: CASRSTGAKNYGYTF.

This clonotype was detected only a few times. The CDR3 DNA follows: TGTGCCAGCAGCGTACGGACTAGGGGGGTCGGAGGTGAGCAGTTCTTC. It yields the protein CASSVRTRGVGGEQFF. V gene TRBV5-4 combines with J gene TRBJ2-1; TRBD2 is a possible D gene (7 bases). CDR3 length: 16 amino acids. CDR1 and CDR2 from the germline V gene are SGHNT and YYREEE (reference sequence). V shed 4 bases and J shed 9 bases, with 23 bases lying between them.

The rearrangement links TRBV12-3 or TRBV12-4 to TRBJ1-1, with D uncertain. V lost 6 bases to trimming and J lost 5 bases, with 16 bases between them. The CDR3 runs to 14 residues. The CDR3 DNA reads TGTGCCAGCAGACCCAGGCCGGCGGGAACTGAAGCTTTCTTT. As protein: CASRPRPAGTEAFF.

This clonotype was picked up a small number of times. The chain couples TRBV2 to TRBJ2-4, with 9 bases lining up with TRBD1. V lost 10 bases, J lost 1 base, and 5 bases stayed unmatched. CDR3 length: 14 amino acids. Germline CDR1 reads SNHLY; CDR2 reads FYNNEI. The CDR3 reads CAKGQGMAKNIQYF. In nucleotides, the CDR3 is TGTGCCAAAGGACAGGGGATGGCCAAAAACATTCAGTACTTC.

This clonotype showed up just a few times. The rearrangement links TRBV15 to TRBJ1-4, with D uncertain. V lost 1 base to trimming and J lost 0 bases, with 3 bases between them. The CDR3 has 14 amino acids. CDR1 is LNHNV and CDR2 is YYDKDF in the germline V gene (reference sequence). The CDR3 nucleotides read TGTGCCACCAGCAGAGGCGCAACTAATGAAAAACTGTTTTTT. This translates into CATSRGATNEKLFF.

The rearrangement links TRBV11-2 to TRBJ2-1; 9 nucleotides line up with TRBD2. Germline V gene lookup returns CDR1 SGHAT and CDR2 FQNNGV. The V and J ends lost 1 base and 7 bases, in that order; junction bases with no gene match: 11. This CDR3 is built from 17 residues. The CDR3 spells CASSLVLGSGSRNEQFF. The CDR3 DNA sequence: TGTGCCAGCAGCTTAGTATTGGGTAGCGGGAGTCGTAATGAGCAGTTCTTC.

This clonotype showed up just a few times. V and J are TRBV4-3 and TRBJ1-1; tentative D call: TRBD1 (5 bases). V lost 0 bases and J 3 bases, leaving 17 bases between the germline ends. CDR1 is LGHNA, CDR2 YSLEER, per germline. The CDR3 is made up of 17 amino acids. The CDR3 DNA reads as TGCGCCAGCAGCCAAGAGGCAGGGTTAGCGGGAGACACTGAAGCTTTCTTT. Translation gives CASSQEAGLAGDTEAFF.

The V and J genes are TRBV24-1 and TRBJ1-5; D remains unclear. Deletions cut 3 bases from V and 4 bases from J, with 9 bases between. The CDR3 is made up of 14 amino acids. Germline assignment: CDR1 KGHDR and CDR2 SFDVKD. The CDR3 nucleotides read TGTGCCACCAGTGATAGCAGCGGAAATCAGCCCCAGCATTTT. It codes for CATSDSSGNQPQHF.

This clonotype was picked up a small number of times. J is TRBJ2-7 and V is TRBV29-1; D gene uncertain. Germline values: CDR1 SQVTM, CDR2 ANQGSEA. The CDR3 extends over 14 amino acids. The germline V and J ends were trimmed by 4 bases and 2 bases, with 15 bases remaining between them. This CDR3 is CSVVARTSTYEQYF. DNA for the CDR3: TGCAGCGTTGTGGCCCGGACGAGCACCTACGAGCAGTACTTC.

A few counts support this clonotype. DNA of the CDR3: TGTGCCAGCAGCCAAGTTACCCTCCACTTT. It codes for CASSQVTLHF. The V call is TRBV14, the J call TRBJ1-6, with D unresolved. V lost 1 base and J lost 14, with 3 bases in between. The CDR3 runs to 10 residues. CDR1 and CDR2 (germline): SGHDN, FVKESK.

The chain employs TRBV29-1 and TRBJ1-2, with a possible D match to TRBD1 (5 bases). The CDR3 is made up of 16 amino acids. Looked up from germline, CDR1 is SQVTM and CDR2 is ANQGSEA. Trimming left V 4 bases short and J 2 bases short, with 20 bases between. The CDR3 here is CSVGGGPDSSNYGYTF. The CDR3 bases are TGCAGCGTTGGGGGGGGACCAGACAGCTCAAACTATGGCTACACCTTC.

The gene calls are TRBV18 and TRBJ1-1, with D unclear. The CDR3 runs to 11 residues. Trimming shortened V by 6 bases and J by 7 bases, and 9 bases separated the two germline ends. Per germline, CDR1 KGHSH and CDR2 LQKENI. The CDR3 coding sequence is TGTGCCAGCTCGCGCGGTGGTGAAGCTTTCTTT. Its translation: CASSRGGEAFF.

This chain uses TRBV18 with TRBJ1-1; D is unclear. V was pared by 3 bases and J by 6 bases, with 8 bases between. The CDR3 loop spans 12 amino acids. The germline CDR1 and CDR2 sequences are KGHSH and LQKENI. CDR3 in DNA: TGTGCCAGCTCACCTCTCGCGGCTGAAGCTTTCTTT. It is translated as CASSPLAAEAFF.

As DNA, the CDR3 is TGTGCCAGCTCACCAAGTAGGTCACCTCTGGAGACCCAGTACTTC. It specifies CASSPSRSPLETQYF. This chain connects TRBV18 to TRBJ2-5; D uncertain. From germline, CDR1 is KGHSH and CDR2 LQKENI. Trimming took 2 bases from V and 5 from J, leaving 15 bases between them. The CDR3 extends over 15 amino acids.

The chain is built from TRBV6-5 and TRBJ2-7, with 8 nucleotides matching TRBD2. Germline V CDR1 and CDR2: MNHEY, SVGAGI. The CDR3 is 13 amino acids. V lost 10 bases and J lost 0; bases outside the gene matches: 5. The CDR3 region is CATGRGGSYEQYF. The CDR3 DNA reads TGTGCCACCGGACGGGGGGGCTCCTACGAGCAGTACTTC.

The chain links TRBV9 to TRBJ2-1, with 8 bases lining up with TRBD2. V gave up 4 bases and J gave up 4 bases; unmatched junction bases: 10. CDR3 length equals 16 residues. CDR1 SGDLS and CDR2 YYNGEE come from the germline V gene. The CDR3 nucleotides read TGTGCCAGCAGCCCTATTGGGACTAGGGGGTACAATGAGCAGTTCTTC. It codes for CASSPIGTRGYNEQFF.

The chain carries TRBV7-2 and TRBJ2-7; no clear D gene. The germline gives CDR1 SGHTA, CDR2 FQGNSA. This CDR3 is built from 16 residues. V was trimmed by 1 base and J by 2 bases, leaving 15 bases between them. CDR3 bases: TGTGCCAGCAGCTTAGTCGCAGCCACCCAACCCTACGAGCAGTACTTC. Encoded protein: CASSLVAATQPYEQYF.

V usage is TRBV6-6 and J usage is TRBJ2-7; the D is unclear. The CDR3 totals 14 residues. CDR1 and CDR2 (germline): MNHNY, SVGAGI (reference sequence). V was cut by 7 bases and J by 1 base, with 14 bases left in between. DNA of the CDR3: TGTGCCAGCACCTACCCGGACGGATCCTACGAGCAGTACTTC. Translated, it gives CASTYPDGSYEQYF.

This clonotype was picked up a small number of times. The chain couples TRBV7-2 to TRBJ2-7; D is undetermined. This CDR3 region has 13 residues. Germline V gene data show CDR1 as SGHTA and CDR2 as FQGNSA. V was pared by 8 bases and J by 1 base, with 12 bases between. The CDR3 nucleotides are TGTGCCAGCGGTTTCTGGTCGTCCTACGAGCAGTACTTC. It specifies CASGFWSSYEQYF.

Only a few counts were recorded for this clonotype. The rearrangement joins TRBV6-5 to TRBJ1-1, with unresolved D. CDR3 length: 14 residues. Germline CDR1 reads MNHEY; CDR2 reads SVGAGI. The V gene lost 2 bases and the J gene lost 0 bases, with 7 bases spanning the gap. The CDR3 is CASSYGDLNTEAFF. DNA of the CDR3: TGTGCCAGCAGTTACGGGGATTTGAACACTGAAGCTTTCTTT.

The V gene is TRBV5-1, the J gene TRBJ1-1; D uncertain. This CDR3 contains 15 residues. Trimming removed 4 bases at V and 1 base at J, with 14 bases between. Germline V gene lookup returns CDR1 SGHRS and CDR2 YFSETQ. In nucleotides, the CDR3 is TGCGCCAGCAGCCCACCTCAGGAACCGAACACTGAAGCTTTCTTT. Translated, it gives CASSPPQEPNTEAFF.